The rows below give T cell receptor beta chains drawn from one sample of a study of blood T cells in healthy people across ages. TCRdb used MiXCR to reprocess the 5' RACE reads, holding one entry per CDR3 protein. The repertoire holds approximately 2,000,000 distinct CDR3 sequences, with around 40% as singletons. Material: blood. These receptors all come from a human donor in good health. The CDR3 runs from the conserved cysteine through the conserved F or W. A D gene is named only where the DNA matches it firmly.

CDR3aa	d_gene	v_gene	j_gene
CASSLGQAIYGYTF	.	TRBV7-9	TRBJ1-2
CSANFQGAEQFF	TRBD1	TRBV20-1	TRBJ2-1
CASSLGQYNSPFHF	.	TRBV7-2	TRBJ1-6
CSVVGTGANVLTF	.	TRBV29-1	TRBJ2-6
CASSHGLAENFEQYF	TRBD2	TRBV27	TRBJ2-7
CASSFRLDTEAFF	.	TRBV5-1	TRBJ1-1
CASSQQRGGTYEQYF	TRBD2	TRBV7-2	TRBJ2-7
CASSSRTLSTEAFF	.	TRBV6-6	TRBJ1-1
CSARPVMNTEAFF	.	TRBV20-1	TRBJ1-1
CASSSAAGADEAFF	.	TRBV6-6	TRBJ1-1
CSARDRRSGILTDTQYF	.	TRBV20-1	TRBJ2-3
CATSRGGQTNEKLFF	.	TRBV15	TRBJ1-4
CASSYLRFYGYTF	.	TRBV6-2/TRBV6-3	TRBJ1-2
CASSMGLAGDDEQFF	TRBD2	TRBV5-1	TRBJ2-1
CASSLGEGYYEQYF	.	TRBV28	TRBJ2-7
CSVALAETQFF	.	TRBV29-1	TRBJ2-1
CASSLGRSLAKNIQYF	.	TRBV28	TRBJ2-4
CSASVGSYTDTQYF	.	TRBV20-1	TRBJ2-3
CASSRGEPLHF	.	TRBV28	TRBJ1-6
CASRQGMGQDQPQHF	.	TRBV6-5	TRBJ1-5
CASSFRRTVDTQYF	.	TRBV11-2	TRBJ2-3
CASSPPGPDTQYF	.	TRBV27	TRBJ2-3
CAISAGGQGQETQYF	TRBD1	TRBV10-3	TRBJ2-5
CASSRGMPYEQYF	.	TRBV19	TRBJ2-7
CASSLGVARVNEQFF	.	TRBV7-2	TRBJ2-1
CASTTGYSNQPQHF	.	TRBV12-3/TRBV12-4	TRBJ1-5
CSVADSTEAFF	.	TRBV29-1	TRBJ1-1
CASSFGQGEDSPLHF	TRBD1	TRBV19	TRBJ1-6
CVSSLYGGTGNEQFF	TRBD1	TRBV7-6	TRBJ2-1
CASSQVPGGLYGYTF	TRBD1	TRBV4-3	TRBJ1-2
CAIGTGETQYF	TRBD1	TRBV10-3	TRBJ2-5
CSARSEDDAEKLFF	.	TRBV20-1	TRBJ1-4
CASSLGWDNAYEQYF	.	TRBV11-2	TRBJ2-7
CASSRQGDLEQYF	TRBD1	TRBV5-1	TRBJ2-4
CASSRPRGSYNEQFF	.	TRBV12-3/TRBV12-4	TRBJ2-1
CASSYRGPRGVEQFF	TRBD1	TRBV11-2	TRBJ2-1
CSANGEDQETQYF	.	TRBV20-1	TRBJ2-5
CASTLVWVLSTDTQYF	.	TRBV12-3/TRBV12-4	TRBJ2-3
CAISDDNPEQYF	.	TRBV10-3	TRBJ2-7
CASSAQTGAGANVLTF	TRBD1	TRBV6-4	TRBJ2-6
CAISEVGFSETQYF	.	TRBV10-3	TRBJ2-7
CSAEVLEWGGYTF	.	TRBV20-1	TRBJ1-2
CASTTGGGGYGYTF	TRBD1	TRBV7-9	TRBJ1-2
CASSQDFSGNTIYF	.	TRBV4-2	TRBJ1-3
CASSLSSGATNEKLFF	.	TRBV27	TRBJ1-4
CASSSLGAEAFF	.	TRBV6-1	TRBJ1-1
CASSLKAGGNTEAFF	TRBD1	TRBV12-3/TRBV12-4	TRBJ1-1
CASSPTHEQGLNEQFF	.	TRBV6-2/TRBV6-3	TRBJ2-1
CASSPRHISGEQYF	.	TRBV12-3/TRBV12-4	TRBJ2-7
CASSFRGRLANYGYTF	.	TRBV28	TRBJ1-2
CASSLTGGQTYNEQFF	.	TRBV7-3	TRBJ2-1
CASRMGQGAYGYTF	TRBD1	TRBV6-5	TRBJ1-2
CASSTPGAIGGRTTYEQYF	.	TRBV7-6	TRBJ2-7